This T cell receptor beta chain derives from a study of T-cell memory formation after mild COVID-19. Findings of the study overall: Later expanders leaned toward CD4+, whereas clones contracting from day 15 to 85 were balanced CD4/CD8. Some responding clones appeared in pre-infection memory, suggesting cross-reactive memory joined.

Amplification by 5'RACE using constant-segment primers produced TCR alpha and TCR beta cDNA libraries that carried sample barcodes and UMIs. Each CDR3 protein is one row after TCRdb ran MiXCR on the 5' RACE reads. The table records tens of thousands of distinct CDR3 sequences, 9.3% of them present only once. This clonotype was found many times. Its antigen is unknown. Sequenced input: PBMCs or a T cell subset sorted from them (not recorded which). This receptor was taken from an adult woman who had mild COVID-19 (a few samples of this study predate the infection). Cell type and time point are not known.

The CDR3 nucleotides are TGTGCCACCAGTGCATCCACTGTCACAGATACGCAGTATTTT. It encodes CATSASTVTDTQYF. The chain has TRBV24-1 and TRBJ2-3; D uncertain. The germline V gene has CDR1 KGHDR and CDR2 SFDVKD. V was trimmed by 5 bases and J by 2 bases, leaving 10 bases between them. This CDR3 has 14 residues.